This T cell receptor beta chain was identified in a study of lymphopenia after photon versus proton radiotherapy. Broader study findings: Under photons, naive T cells and diversity fell while effector/memory populations rose. After lymphocyte nadir, photon-treated repertoires showed oligoclonal expansion, especially CD8+ Temra.

V lost 8 bases and J lost 3, with 16 bases in between. The CDR3 loop spans 14 amino acids. Per the germline V gene, CDR1 is MNHEY and CDR2 is SMNVEV (reference sequence). Clones were read by immunoSEQ multiplex PCR, and TCRdb kept only the in-frame ones, dropping some. The sample contains approximately 160,000 clones, more than 85% of which appear only once. With respect to this clone: Its antigen remains unidentified.

Sequenced material: peripheral blood, taken from a patient treated with photon-based radiotherapy. This rearrangement joins TRBV27 to TRBJ1-1; D is uncertain. The source of this sequence is a man over 45 with gastric cancer. The CDR3, as DNA: TGTGCCAGCTACAATAGGGCGTCGGACACTGAAGCTTTCTTT. Encoded protein: CASYNRASDTEAFF.